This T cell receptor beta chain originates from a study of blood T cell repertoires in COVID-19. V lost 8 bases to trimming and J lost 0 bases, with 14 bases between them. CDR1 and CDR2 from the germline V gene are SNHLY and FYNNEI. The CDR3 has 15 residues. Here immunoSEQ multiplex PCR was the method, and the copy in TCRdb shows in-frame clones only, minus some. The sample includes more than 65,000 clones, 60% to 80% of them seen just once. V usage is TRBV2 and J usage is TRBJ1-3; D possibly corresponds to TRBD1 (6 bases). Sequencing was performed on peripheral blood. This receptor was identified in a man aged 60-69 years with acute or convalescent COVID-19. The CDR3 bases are TGTGCCAGCTCCAGGACAGCAACCTCTGGAAACACCATATATTTT. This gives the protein CASSRTATSGNTIYF.